This TCR beta chain was identified in a study of IL-32 and malignant T cell survival in cutaneous lymphoma (dated by TCRdb to about 2021). Notes on the research overall: High-throughput TCR sequencing tested whether surviving TCR Vbeta+ T cells in IL-32 cultures were the malignant clone rather than benign T cells sharing that Vbeta. A couple of CTCL donors were studied by high-throughput TCR sequencing, confirming IL-32beta supported malignant T cell survival in vitro.

The QIAamp DNA Mini kit was used to extract genomic DNA, which was then profiled by immunoSEQ with about 100-400 ng of DNA template. Held by TCRdb, this immuneACCESS table contains in-frame sequences only and omits some clones. Under half of the omission traces to an unresolved V gene where checked; the cause of the rest is unknown. The sample table holds a few thousand clones, of which 82% were seen once. Approximately 50% of the sample is in the top ten clones. Blood samples were obtained from patients with leukemic cutaneous T cell lymphoma (Sezary syndrome) who were treated at a US cutaneous lymphoma program. Ficoll centrifugation was used to isolate peripheral blood mononuclear cells from the patients' blood. General study outcomes and caveats: The methods did not state the exact culture duration for the TCR-sequenced samples. The kinetics of enhanced malignant T cell survival in culture differed somewhat between CTCL blood donors. Malignant T cell survival in vitro appeared to be supported by IL-32beta through the induction of large CD14+ antigen-presenting cells that reduced apoptosis. Persistence of malignant T cell TCRs after in vitro culture with IL-32beta was shown by TCR sequencing.

Note on this clone: The antigen this receptor binds is unknown. One base away there is no much larger clone; base qualities are not given.

The clonotype was recovered from a human donor with cutaneous T cell lymphoma. This sample comprised blood, obtained on day 0.

The DNA sequence is given as TGTGCCAGCAGTTACACCCCTGGGAGGGATGAAGCTTTCTTT. Its protein is CASSYTPGRDEAFF. The chain is encoded by TRBV6-6 joined to TRBJ1-1; confidence is insufficient to name the D gene. The CDR3 sequence holds 14 residues, the cysteine and phenylalanine included. CDR3 DNA only is kept here, 42 bases in frame from base 1. Reading the germline V gene (reference sequence) gives CDR1 MNHNY and CDR2 SVGAGI. V sheds 2 bases and J sheds 7 bases, leaving 14 bases between their ends.